This T cell receptor beta chain was sequenced in a study of beta chain features in type 1 diabetes. For the study at large: Examination spanned about 110 million sorted cells from all samples. Findings of the study overall: Type 1 diabetes patients had TCRB CDR3s that were shorter (moderately but significantly so) in all four CD4+ subsets.

Germline-derived CDR1 and CDR2 are SEHNR and FQNEAQ (reference sequence). The length of the CDR3 is 15 residues. After removal of 5 bases from V and 0 bases from J, the junction contained 1 base not matched to a gene. There was one heparinised blood draw per donor, averaging approximately 120 mL. The study reverse transcribed the entire isolated RNA, so it sequenced expressed TCRB transcripts. Sequenced by immunoSEQ multiplex PCR; TCRdb stores in-frame clones only, minus some. The sample shows 250,000 to 300,000 clones, roughly an eighth of them seen only once. This clone was detected a few times. Antigen specificity is unknown.

Source material: naive CD4+ T cells from blood. This chain joins TRBV7-9 and TRBJ2-7; TRBD2 matches 13 bases. This clonotype was obtained from a man younger than 45 with type 1 diabetes. CDR3 amino acids: CASSRTSGSSYEQYF. For the CDR3, the DNA is TGTGCCAGCAGCAGGACTAGCGGGAGCTCCTACGAGCAGTACTTC.